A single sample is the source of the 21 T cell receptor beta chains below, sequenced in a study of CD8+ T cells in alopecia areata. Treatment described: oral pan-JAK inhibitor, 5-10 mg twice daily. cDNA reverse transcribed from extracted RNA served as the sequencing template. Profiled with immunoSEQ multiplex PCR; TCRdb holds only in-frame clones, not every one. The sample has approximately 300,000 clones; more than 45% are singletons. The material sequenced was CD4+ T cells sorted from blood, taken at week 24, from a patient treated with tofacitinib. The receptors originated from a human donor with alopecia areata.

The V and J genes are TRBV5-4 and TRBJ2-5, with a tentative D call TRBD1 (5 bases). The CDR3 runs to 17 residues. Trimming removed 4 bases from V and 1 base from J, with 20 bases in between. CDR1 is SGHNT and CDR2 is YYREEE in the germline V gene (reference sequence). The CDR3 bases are TGTGCCAGCAGCCCCTACCAGGCGGACACGCGCCAAGAGACCCAGTACTTC. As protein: CASSPYQADTRQETQYF.

The DNA for the CDR3 is TGCGCCAGCAGCCAAGCTTTGGGGGCTAATGAAAAACTGTTTTTT. Translation: CASSQALGANEKLFF. This chain uses TRBV4-1 with TRBJ1-4, with D possibly TRBD1 on 5 matching bases. Germline V gene lookup returns CDR1 MGHRA and CDR2 YSYEKL. Trimming took off 1 base at V and 3 bases at J, with 9 bases between the two ends. The CDR3 extends over 15 amino acids.

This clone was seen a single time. The CDR3 is CSVGQRANYGYTF. The CDR3 nucleotides read TGCAGCGTCGGACAGCGAGCTAACTATGGCTACACCTTC. The chain employs TRBV29-1 and TRBJ1-2; possibly TRBD1 for D (6 bases). CDR1 is SQVTM, CDR2 ANQGSEA, per germline. This CDR3 contains 13 residues. V gave up 6 bases and J gave up 0 bases, with 11 bases separating them.

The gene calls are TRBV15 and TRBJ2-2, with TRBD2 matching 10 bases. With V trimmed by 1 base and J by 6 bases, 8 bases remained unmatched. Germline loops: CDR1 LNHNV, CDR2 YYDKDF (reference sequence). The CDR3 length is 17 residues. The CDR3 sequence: CATSRGRTSGVAGELFF. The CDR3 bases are TGTGCCACCAGCAGAGGTCGAACTAGCGGGGTGGCCGGGGAGCTGTTTTTT.

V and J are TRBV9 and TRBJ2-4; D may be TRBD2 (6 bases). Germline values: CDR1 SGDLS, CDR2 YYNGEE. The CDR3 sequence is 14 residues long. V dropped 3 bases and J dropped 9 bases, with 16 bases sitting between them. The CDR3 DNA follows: TGTGCCAGCAGCGACGAGCCCGGGAGTAGCATTCAGTACTTC. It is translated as CASSDEPGSSIQYF.

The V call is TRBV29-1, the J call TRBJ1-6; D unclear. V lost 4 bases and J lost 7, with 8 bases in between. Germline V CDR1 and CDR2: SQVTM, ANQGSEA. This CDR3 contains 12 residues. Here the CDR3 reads CSVGMGNSPLHF. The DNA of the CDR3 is TGCAGCGTTGGGATGGGGAATTCACCCCTCCACTTT. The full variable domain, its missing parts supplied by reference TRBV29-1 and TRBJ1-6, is SAVISQKPSRDICQRGTSLTIQCQVDSQVTMMFWYRQQPGQSLTLIATANQGSEATYESGFVIDKFPISRPNLTFSTLTVSNMSPEDSSIYLCSVGMGNSPLHFGNGTRLTVT.

CDR3 in DNA: TGTGCCGCGCGGCGACGGGACGTAGGGGAGACCCAGTACTTC. Encoded protein: CAARRRDVGETQYF. This chain uses TRBV30 with TRBJ2-5, with D perhaps given as TRBD1 or TRBD2 (5 bases each). This CDR3 has 14 residues. Germline V gene data show CDR1 as GTSNPN and CDR2 as SVGIG (reference sequence). V was shortened by 8 bases and J by 5 bases, with 21 bases between the two germline ends. The variable domain in full, with the rest retrieved from reference TRBV30 and TRBJ2-5, is SQTIHQWPATLVQPVGSPLSLECTVEGTSNPNLYWYRQAAGRGLQLLFYSVGIGQISSEVPQNLSASRPQDRQFILSSKKLLLSDSGFYLCAARRRDVGETQYFGPGTRLLVL.

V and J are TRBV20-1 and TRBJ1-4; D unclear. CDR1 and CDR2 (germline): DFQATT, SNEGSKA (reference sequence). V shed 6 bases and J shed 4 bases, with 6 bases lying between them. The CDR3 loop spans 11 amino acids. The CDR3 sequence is CSARSNEKLFF. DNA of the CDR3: TGCAGTGCCCGGAGTAATGAAAAACTGTTTTTT.

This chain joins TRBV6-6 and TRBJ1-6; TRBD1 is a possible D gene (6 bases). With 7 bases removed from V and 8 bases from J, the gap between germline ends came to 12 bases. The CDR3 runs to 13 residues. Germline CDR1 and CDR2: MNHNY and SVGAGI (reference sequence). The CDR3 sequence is CASTHRADSPLHF. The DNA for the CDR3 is TGTGCCAGCACACACAGGGCTGATTCACCCCTCCACTTT.

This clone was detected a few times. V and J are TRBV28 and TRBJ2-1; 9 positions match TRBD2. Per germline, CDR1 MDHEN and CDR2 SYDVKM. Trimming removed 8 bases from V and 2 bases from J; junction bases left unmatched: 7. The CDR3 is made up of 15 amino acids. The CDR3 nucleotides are TGTGCCAGCGGGCTTAGCGGGGGTACCTACAATGAGCAGTTCTTC. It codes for CASGLSGGTYNEQFF.

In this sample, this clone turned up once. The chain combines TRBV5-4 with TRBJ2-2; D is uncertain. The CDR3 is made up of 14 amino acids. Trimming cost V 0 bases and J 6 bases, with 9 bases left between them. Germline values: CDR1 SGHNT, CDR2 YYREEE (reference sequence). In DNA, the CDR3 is TGTGCCAGCAGCTTGGGCCTGGACCCCGGGGAGCTGTTTTTT. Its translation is CASSLGLDPGELFF.

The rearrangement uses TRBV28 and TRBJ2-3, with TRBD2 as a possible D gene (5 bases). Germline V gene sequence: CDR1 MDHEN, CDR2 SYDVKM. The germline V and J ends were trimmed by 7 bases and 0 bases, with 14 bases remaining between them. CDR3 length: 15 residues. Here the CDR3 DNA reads TGTGCCAGCACCCAAGCGGTATTTAGCACAGATACGCAGTATTTT. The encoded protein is CASTQAVFSTDTQYF.

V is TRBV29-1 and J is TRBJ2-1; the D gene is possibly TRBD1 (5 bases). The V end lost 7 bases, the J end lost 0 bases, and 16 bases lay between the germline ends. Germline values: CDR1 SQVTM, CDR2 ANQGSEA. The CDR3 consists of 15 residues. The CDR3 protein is CSADQGILSYNEQFF. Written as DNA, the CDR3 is TGCAGCGCTGACCAGGGCATACTCTCCTACAATGAGCAGTTCTTC.

CDR3 sequence reads: CSVEWPPGGEQYF. The CDR3 coding sequence is TGCAGCGTTGAGTGGCCTCCGGGGGGTGAGCAGTACTTC. The rearrangement links TRBV29-1 to TRBJ2-7; 7 bases align to TRBD2. V shed 3 bases and J 7 bases; nucleotides not matched to a gene: 9. CDR3 size: 13 residues. CDR1 and CDR2 from the germline V gene are SQVTM and ANQGSEA.

The CDR3 DNA follows: TGTGCCATCAGTGAGTCGCCGGACAGGGGCTACGAGCAGTACTTC. Translating gives CAISESPDRGYEQYF. The chain couples TRBV10-3 to TRBJ2-7; 9 nucleotides agree with TRBD1. CDR3 size: 15 residues. Per germline, CDR1 ENHRY and CDR2 SYGVKD. J gave up 3 bases and V 0 bases, and 3 bases lay outside the gene matches.

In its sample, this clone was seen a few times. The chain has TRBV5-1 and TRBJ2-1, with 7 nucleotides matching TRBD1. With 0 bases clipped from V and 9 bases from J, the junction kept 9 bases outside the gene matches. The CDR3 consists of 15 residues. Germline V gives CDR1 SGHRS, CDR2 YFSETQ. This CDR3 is CASSLGDSRGGEQFF. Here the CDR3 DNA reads TGCGCCAGCAGCTTGGGGGACAGCCGTGGTGGTGAGCAGTTCTTC.

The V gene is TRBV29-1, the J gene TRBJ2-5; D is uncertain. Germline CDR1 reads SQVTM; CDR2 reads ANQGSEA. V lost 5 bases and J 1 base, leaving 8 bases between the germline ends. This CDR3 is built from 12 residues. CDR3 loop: CSVIGLQETQYF. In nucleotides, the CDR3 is TGCAGCGTTATCGGTCTCCAAGAGACCCAGTACTTC.

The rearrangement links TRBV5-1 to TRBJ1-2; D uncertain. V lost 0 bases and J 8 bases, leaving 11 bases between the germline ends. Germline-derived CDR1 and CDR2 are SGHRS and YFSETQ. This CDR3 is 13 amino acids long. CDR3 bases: TGCGCCAGCAGCTTGGAGGCTACGGGAGGCTACACCTTC. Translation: CASSLEATGGYTF.

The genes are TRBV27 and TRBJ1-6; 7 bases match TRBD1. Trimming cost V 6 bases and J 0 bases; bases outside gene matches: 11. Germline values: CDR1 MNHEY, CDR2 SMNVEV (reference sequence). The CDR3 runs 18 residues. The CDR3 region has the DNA TGTGCCAGCAGCCGCTATTCGACAGGGAACTCCTATAATTCACCCCTCCACTTT. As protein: CASSRYSTGNSYNSPLHF.

The CDR3 is CASSLGDSGQETQYF. Here the CDR3 DNA reads TGCGCCAGCAGCCTCGGGGACAGCGGACAAGAGACCCAGTACTTC. The rearrangement joins TRBV5-1 to TRBJ2-5, with 7 bases matching TRBD1. The CDR3 length is 15 residues. The V gene end was trimmed by 4 bases and the J gene end by 2 bases; junction bases not matched to a gene: 8. Germline V gene lookup returns CDR1 SGHRS and CDR2 YFSETQ.

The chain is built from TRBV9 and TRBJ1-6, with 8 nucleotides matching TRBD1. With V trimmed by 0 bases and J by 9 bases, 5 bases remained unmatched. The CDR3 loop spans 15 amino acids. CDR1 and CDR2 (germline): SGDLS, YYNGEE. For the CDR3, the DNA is TGTGCCAGCAGCGTAGAGCCCAGGGGGCCTTCACCCCTCCACTTT. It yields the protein CASSVEPRGPSPLHF.